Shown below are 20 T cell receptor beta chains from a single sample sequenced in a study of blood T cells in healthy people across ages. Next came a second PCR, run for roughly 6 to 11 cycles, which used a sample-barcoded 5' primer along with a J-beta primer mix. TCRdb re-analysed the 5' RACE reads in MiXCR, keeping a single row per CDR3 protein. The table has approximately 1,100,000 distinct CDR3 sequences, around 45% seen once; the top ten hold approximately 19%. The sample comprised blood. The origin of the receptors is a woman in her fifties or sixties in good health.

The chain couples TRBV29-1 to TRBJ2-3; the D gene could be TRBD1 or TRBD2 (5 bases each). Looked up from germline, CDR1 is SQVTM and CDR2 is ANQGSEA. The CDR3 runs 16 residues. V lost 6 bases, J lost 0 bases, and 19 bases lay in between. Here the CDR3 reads CSVARGHRTSTDTQYF. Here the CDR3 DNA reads TGCAGCGTCGCCCGAGGTCACAGGACTAGCACAGATACGCAGTATTTT.

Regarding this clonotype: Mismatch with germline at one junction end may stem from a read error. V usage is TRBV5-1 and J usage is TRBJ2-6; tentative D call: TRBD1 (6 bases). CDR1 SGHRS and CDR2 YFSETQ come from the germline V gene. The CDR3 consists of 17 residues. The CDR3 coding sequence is TGCGCCAGCAGCCAGTATCCACAGGGTACTGGGGCCACCGTCCTGACTTTC. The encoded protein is CASSQYPQGTGATVLTF.

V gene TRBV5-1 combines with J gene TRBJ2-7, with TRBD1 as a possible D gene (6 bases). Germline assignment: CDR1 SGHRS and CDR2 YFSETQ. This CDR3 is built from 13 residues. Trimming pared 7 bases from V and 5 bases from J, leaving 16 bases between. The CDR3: CASHTDSTHEQYF. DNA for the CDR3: TGCGCCAGCCATACGGACAGTACACACGAGCAGTACTTC.

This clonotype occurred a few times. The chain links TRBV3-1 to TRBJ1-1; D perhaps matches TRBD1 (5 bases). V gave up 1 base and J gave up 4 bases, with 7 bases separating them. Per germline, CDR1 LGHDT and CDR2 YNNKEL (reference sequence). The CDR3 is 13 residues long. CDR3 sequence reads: CASSQGTGTEAFF. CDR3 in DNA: TGTGCCAGCAGCCAAGGAACAGGCACTGAAGCTTTCTTT.

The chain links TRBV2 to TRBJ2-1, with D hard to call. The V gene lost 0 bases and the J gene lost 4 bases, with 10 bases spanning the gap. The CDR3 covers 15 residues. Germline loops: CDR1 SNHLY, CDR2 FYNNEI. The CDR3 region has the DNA TGTGCCAGCAGTGAAGCGCAGCGAAGATACAATGAGCAGTTCTTC. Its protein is CASSEAQRRYNEQFF.

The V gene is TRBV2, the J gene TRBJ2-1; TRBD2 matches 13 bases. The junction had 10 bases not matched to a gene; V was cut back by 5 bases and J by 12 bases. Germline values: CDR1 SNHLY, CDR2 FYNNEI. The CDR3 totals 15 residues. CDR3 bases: TGTGCCAGCAGTCAACTAGCGGGAGGGCTGGACGGGCAGTTCTTC. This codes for CASSQLAGGLDGQFF.

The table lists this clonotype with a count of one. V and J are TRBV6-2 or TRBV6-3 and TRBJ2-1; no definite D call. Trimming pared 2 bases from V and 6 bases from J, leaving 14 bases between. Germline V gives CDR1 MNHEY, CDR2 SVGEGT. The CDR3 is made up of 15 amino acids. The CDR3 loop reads CASSYVIARGNEQFF. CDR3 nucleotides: TGTGCCAGCAGTTACGTGATAGCTCGAGGCAATGAGCAGTTCTTC.

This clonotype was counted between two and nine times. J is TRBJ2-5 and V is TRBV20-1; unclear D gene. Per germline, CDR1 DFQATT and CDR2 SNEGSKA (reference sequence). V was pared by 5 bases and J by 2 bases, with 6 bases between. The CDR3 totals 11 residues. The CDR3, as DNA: TGCAGTGCTTCGGAGCAAGAGACCCAGTACTTC. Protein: CSASEQETQYF.

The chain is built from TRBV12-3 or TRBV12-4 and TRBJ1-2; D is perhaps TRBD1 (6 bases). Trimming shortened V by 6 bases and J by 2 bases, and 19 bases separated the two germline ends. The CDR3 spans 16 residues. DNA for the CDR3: TGTGCCAGCAGGCTGGCGAGGACAGCCCTGAACTATGGCTACACCTTC. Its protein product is CASRLARTALNYGYTF.

CDR3 in amino acids: CASSRRGGSGSNEQFF. The CDR3 DNA sequence: TGTGCCAGCAGCCGCCGGGGCGGGAGCGGGAGCAATGAGCAGTTCTTC. V usage is TRBV3-1 and J usage is TRBJ2-1; 8 positions match TRBD2. The CDR3 contains 16 residues. CDR1 is LGHDT, CDR2 YNNKEL, per germline (reference sequence). Germline trimming cut 4 bases from V and 6 bases from J; bases unmatched to any gene: 11.

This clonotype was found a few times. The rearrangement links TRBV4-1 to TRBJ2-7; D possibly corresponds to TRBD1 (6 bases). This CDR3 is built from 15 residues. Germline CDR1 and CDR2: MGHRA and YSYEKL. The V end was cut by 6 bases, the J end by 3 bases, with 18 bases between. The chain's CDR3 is CASSNPGARVYEQYF. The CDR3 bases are TGCGCCAGCAGTAACCCAGGGGCGCGTGTCTACGAGCAGTACTTC.

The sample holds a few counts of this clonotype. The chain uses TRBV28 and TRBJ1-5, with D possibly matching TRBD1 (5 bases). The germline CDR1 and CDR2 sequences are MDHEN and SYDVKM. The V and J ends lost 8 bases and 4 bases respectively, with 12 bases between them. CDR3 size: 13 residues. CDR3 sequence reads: CASGGGRNQPQHF. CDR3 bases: TGTGCCAGCGGGGGGGGGAGGAATCAGCCCCAGCATTTT.

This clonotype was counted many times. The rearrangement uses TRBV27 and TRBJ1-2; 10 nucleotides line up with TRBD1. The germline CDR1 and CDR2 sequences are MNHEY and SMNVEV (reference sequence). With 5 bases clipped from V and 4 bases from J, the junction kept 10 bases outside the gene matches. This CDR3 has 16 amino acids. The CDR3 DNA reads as TGTGCCAGCAGTATAACCATCGGACAGGGGGTCTATGGCTACACCTTC. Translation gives CASSITIGQGVYGYTF.

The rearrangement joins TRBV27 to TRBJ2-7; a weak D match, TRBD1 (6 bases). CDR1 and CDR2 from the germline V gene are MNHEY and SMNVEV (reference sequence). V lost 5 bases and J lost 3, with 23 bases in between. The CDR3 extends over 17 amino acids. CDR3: CASSPPLHSRDNYEQYF. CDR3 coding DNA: TGTGCCAGCAGTCCCCCCCTGCACTCCAGGGACAACTACGAGCAGTACTTC.

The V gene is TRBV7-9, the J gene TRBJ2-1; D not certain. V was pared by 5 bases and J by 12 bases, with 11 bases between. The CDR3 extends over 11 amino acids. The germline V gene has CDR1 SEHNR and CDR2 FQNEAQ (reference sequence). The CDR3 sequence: CASSARTGQFF. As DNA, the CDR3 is TGTGCCAGCAGCGCCCGGACCGGGCAGTTCTTC.

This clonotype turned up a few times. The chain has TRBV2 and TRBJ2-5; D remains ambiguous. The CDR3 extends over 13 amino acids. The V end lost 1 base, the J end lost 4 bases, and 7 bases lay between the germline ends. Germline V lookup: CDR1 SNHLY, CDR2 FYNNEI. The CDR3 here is CASSEEGGETQYF. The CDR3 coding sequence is TGTGCCAGCAGTGAAGAGGGTGGAGAGACCCAGTACTTC. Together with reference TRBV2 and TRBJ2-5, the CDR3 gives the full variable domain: EPEVTQTPSHQVTQMGQEVILRCVPISNHLYFYWYRQILGQKVEFLVSFYNNEISEKSEIFDDQFSVERPDGSNFTLKIRSTKLEDSAMYFCASSEEGGETQYFGPGTRLLVL.

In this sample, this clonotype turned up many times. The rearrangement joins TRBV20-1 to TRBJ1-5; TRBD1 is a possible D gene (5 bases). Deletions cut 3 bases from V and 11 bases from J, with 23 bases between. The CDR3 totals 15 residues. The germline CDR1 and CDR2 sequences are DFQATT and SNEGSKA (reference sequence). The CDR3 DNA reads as TGCAGTGCTAGGTCTACTCCGACAGCCTCCTGGGCCCAGCATTTT. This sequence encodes CSARSTPTASWAQHF.

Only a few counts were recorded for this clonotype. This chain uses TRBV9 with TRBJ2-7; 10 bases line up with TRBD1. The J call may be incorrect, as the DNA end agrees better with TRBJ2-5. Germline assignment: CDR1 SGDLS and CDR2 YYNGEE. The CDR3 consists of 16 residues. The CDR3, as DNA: TGTGCCAGCAGCGTTCCCGGGGGGACAGGGGAGGTGACCCAGTACTTC. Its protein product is CASSVPGGTGEVTQYF.

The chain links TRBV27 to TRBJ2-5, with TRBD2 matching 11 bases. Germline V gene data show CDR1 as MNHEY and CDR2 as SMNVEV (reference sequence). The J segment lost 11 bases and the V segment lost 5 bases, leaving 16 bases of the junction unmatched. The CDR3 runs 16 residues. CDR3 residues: CASSPELAGAYSEQYF. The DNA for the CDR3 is TGTGCCAGCAGTCCGGAACTAGCGGGAGCCTACAGTGAGCAGTACTTC.

CDR3 DNA: TGCAGTGCTAGAGGCCAGACCCCCTACGAGCAGTACTTC. Its translation: CSARGQTPYEQYF. The chain couples TRBV20-1 to TRBJ2-7; D gene unclear. Germline V gene sequence: CDR1 DFQATT, CDR2 SNEGSKA (reference sequence). Trimming left V 1 base short and J 2 bases short, with 9 bases between. This CDR3 has 13 amino acids.